This T cell receptor beta chain was sequenced during a study of blood T cell repertoires in COVID-19. Background on the study: Whether acute or convalescent, the COVID-19 samples came from the United States, Italy and Spain. The cDNA or gDNA used as material had been derived from T cells, B-cell-depleted T cells, or PBMCs.

The data were produced by immunoSEQ multiplex PCR, yet TCRdb's version contains in-frame clones alone and is incomplete. This table has roughly 120,000 clones, 85% appearing once. J lost 4 bases, V lost 3 bases, and 2 bases had no gene match. The CDR3 spans 15 residues. Germline CDR1 is SGHNT and CDR2 is YYREEE (reference sequence). The specimen sequenced was peripheral blood. The TCR originated in a human donor in a cohort sampled during active COVID-19. The chain joins TRBV5-4 to TRBJ1-3; 12 bases are shared with TRBD1. CDR3 bases: TGTGCCAGCAGCTGGGACAGGGGGCGAGGAAACACCATATATTTT. It translates to CASSWDRGRGNTIYF. Based on the CDR3 plus reference TRBV5-4 and TRBJ1-3, the full variable domain is ETGVTQSPTHLIKTRGQQVTLRCSSQSGHNTVSWYQQALGQGPQFIFQYYREEENGRGNFPPRFSGLQFPNYSSELNVNALELDDSALYLCASSWDRGRGNTIYFGEGSWLTVV.